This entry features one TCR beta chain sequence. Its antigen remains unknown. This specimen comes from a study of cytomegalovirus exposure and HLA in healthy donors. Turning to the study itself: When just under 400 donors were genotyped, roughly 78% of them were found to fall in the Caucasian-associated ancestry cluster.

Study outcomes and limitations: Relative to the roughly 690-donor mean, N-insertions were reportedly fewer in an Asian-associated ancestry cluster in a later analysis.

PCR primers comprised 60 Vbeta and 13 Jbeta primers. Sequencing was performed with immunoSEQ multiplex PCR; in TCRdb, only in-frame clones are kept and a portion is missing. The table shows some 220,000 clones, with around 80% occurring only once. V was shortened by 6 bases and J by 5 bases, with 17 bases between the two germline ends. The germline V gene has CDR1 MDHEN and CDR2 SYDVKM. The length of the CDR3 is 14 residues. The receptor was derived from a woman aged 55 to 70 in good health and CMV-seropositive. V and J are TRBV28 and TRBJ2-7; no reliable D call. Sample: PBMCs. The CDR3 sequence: CASSPPELYHEQYF. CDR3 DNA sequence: TGTGCCAGCAGCCCTCCCGAGCTTTACCACGAGCAGTACTTC. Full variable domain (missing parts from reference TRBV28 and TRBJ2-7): DVKVTQSSRYLVKRTGEKVFLECVQDMDHENMFWYRQDPGLGLRLIYFSYDVKMKEKGDIPEGYSVSREKKERFSLILESASTNQTSMYLCASSPPELYHEQYFGPGTRLTVT.